This T cell receptor beta chain is drawn from a study of cytomegalovirus exposure and HLA in healthy donors. Study at large: HLA-typed donors contributed 80 million or so unique TCRs, which were held in an early data release. Study-level findings and limits: Whilst most TCR sequences proved rare, a subset of public TCRs occurred across many donors. Several of the most significant clusters appeared linked to common viral pathogens, based on a later analysis.

In nominal health when sampled, donors likely had unrecorded immune exposures nonetheless. In the PCR, 60 Vbeta and 13 Jbeta primers were used. The data were produced by immunoSEQ multiplex PCR, yet TCRdb's version contains in-frame clones alone and is incomplete. The repertoire has around 150,000 clones, around 79% of them found once; the top ten carry 4.3%. This clone showed up just a few times. Antigen unknown. The V and J ends lost 4 bases and 2 bases, in that order; junction bases with no gene match: 5. Germline-derived CDR1 and CDR2 are SGHDT and YYEEEE. The CDR3 has 15 residues. Sequencing was carried out using PBMCs. The clonotype comes from a man aged 35 to 55 in good health and CMV-seronegative. The chain is built from TRBV5-6 and TRBJ2-5; 10 bases map to TRBD1. Here the CDR3 DNA reads TGTGCCAGCAGCCTTTCGGGACAGGGGCAAGAGACCCAGTACTTC. This gives the protein CASSLSGQGQETQYF.